This TCR beta chain was recorded in a study of naive and memory T cell subsets. V lost 2 bases, J lost 2 bases, and 9 bases lay in between. CDR1 and CDR2 from the germline V gene are SGHTA and FQGNSA. The CDR3 is made up of 14 amino acids. Both TRBC1 and TRBC2 were covered by a beta constant-region primer of two equimolar oligonucleotides. Four rounds of PCR amplified the ligated cDNA using nested alpha and beta constant-region primers plus SP2. TCRdb ran MiXCR on the UMI-ligation and nested PCR reads and lists one entry per CDR3 protein. This sample has around 130,000 distinct CDR3 sequences, with roughly 36% found just once. Study outcomes and limitations: TCR counts from RNA may reflect activation-linked expression changes. Clonotypes are single alpha or beta chains, not paired receptors. Over 95% of naive TCR sequences appeared only once after error correction, unlike memory subsets. Diversity fell and Gini index rose from naive through CM, EM, EMRA.

Points on this clonotype: Antigen specificity is unknown.

The clonotype originates from a human donor in good health. The sequenced sample consisted of central memory CD4+ T cells from blood. The chain uses TRBV7-2 and TRBJ2-5; D remains ambiguous. CDR3 sequence: CASSLSLNQETQYF. The CDR3 coding sequence is TGTGCCAGCAGCTTAAGTTTGAATCAAGAGACCCAGTACTTC.